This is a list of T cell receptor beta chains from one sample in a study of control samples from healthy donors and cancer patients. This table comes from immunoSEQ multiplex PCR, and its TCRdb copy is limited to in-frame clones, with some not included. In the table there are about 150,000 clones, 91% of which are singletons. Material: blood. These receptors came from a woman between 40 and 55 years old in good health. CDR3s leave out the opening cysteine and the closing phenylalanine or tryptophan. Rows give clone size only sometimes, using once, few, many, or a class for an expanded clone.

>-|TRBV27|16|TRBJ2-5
ASSLNRASGGPGETQY
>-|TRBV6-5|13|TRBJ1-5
ASSLTGPSNQPQH
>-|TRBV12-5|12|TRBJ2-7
ASGGGIGTGEQY
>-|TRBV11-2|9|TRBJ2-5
ASSSQETQY
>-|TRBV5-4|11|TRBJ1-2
ASSRTGDYGYT
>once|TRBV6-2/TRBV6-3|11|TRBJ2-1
ASSYYGLNEQF
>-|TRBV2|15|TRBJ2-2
ASKFGFGRTNTGELF
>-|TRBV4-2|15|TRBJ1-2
ASSQGSLGGGLSGYT
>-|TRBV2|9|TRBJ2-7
ASSAYDEQY
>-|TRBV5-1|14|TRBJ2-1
ASSSSGRFSYNEQF
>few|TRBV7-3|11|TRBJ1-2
ASSPGQNYGYT
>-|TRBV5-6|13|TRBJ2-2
ASSSDYLYTGELF
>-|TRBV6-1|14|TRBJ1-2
ASSEALSGTRYGYT
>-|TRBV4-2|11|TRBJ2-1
ASSSTGLREQF
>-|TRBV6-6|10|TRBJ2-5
ASSYGGNGQY
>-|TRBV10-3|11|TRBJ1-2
AISEGSNYGYT
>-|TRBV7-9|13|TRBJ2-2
ASRRQGANTGELF
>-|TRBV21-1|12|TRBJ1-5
ASSKARQNQPQH
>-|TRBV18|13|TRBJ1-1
ASSPMGQRGTEAF
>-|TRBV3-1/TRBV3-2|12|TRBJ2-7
ASSPQGHYYEQY
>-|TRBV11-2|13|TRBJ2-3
ASSFSGNDADTQY
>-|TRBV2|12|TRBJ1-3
ATEGDLSGNTIY
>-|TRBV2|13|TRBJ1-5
ASSEGIYRDQPQH
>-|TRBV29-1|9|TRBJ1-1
SALRETEAF
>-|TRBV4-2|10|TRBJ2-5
ASSQGQETQY
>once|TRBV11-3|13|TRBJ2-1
ASSFTSGGADEQF
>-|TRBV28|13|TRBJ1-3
ASSYGQHSGNTIY
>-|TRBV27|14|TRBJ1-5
ASSLSRQGSDQPQH
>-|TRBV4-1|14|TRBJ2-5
ASGPVGAGGKETQY
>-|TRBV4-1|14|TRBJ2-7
ASSQEERGHNYEQY
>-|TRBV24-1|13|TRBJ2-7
ATSDLIQPPYEQY
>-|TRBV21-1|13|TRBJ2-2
ASSTPESADGELF
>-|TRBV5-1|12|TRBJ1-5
ASSLGTGDQPQH
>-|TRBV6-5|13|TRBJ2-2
ASTSWQGLPGELF
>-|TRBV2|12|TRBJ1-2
ASSPSVLLNGYT
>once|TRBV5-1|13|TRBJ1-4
ASSLSQVNNEKLF
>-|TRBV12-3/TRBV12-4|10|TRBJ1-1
ASSRENTEAF
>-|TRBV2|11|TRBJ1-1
ASSVGQNTEAF
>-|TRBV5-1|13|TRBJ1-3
ASSLEGNSGNTIY
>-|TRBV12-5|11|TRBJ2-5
ASGQGGQETQY
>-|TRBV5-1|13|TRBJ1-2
ASSSLGAPNYGYT